These 21 T cell receptor beta chains share one sample of origin, sequenced in a study of blood T cell repertoires in COVID-19. TCRdb keeps only in-frame clones here, not all; method: immunoSEQ multiplex PCR. The sample records about 95,000 clones, about 89% being singletons. The sequencing input was peripheral blood. These receptors all stem from a man aged 60 to 75 with COVID-19, enrolled during active disease.

This rearrangement joins TRBV19 to TRBJ2-1; 16 positions agree with TRBD2. Germline V gene data show CDR1 as LNHDA and CDR2 as SQIVND (reference sequence). V was pared by 5 bases and J by 9 bases, with 10 bases of the junction left unmatched. The CDR3 spans 17 residues. As DNA, the CDR3 is TGTGCCAGTAGTCGTGGGACTAGCGGGAGGGCCGGGGGTGAGCAGTTCTTC. Amino acid sequence: CASSRGTSGRAGGEQFF.

Of note for this clone: Additional DNA sequences in this sample encode the identical CDR3. The chain employs TRBV18 and TRBJ1-1; 8 nucleotides line up with TRBD1. Germline V gives CDR1 KGHSH, CDR2 LQKENI. The CDR3 extends over 13 amino acids. V lost 3 bases, J lost 3 bases, and 0 bases stayed unmatched. CDR3 protein: CASSPGQDTEAFF. The DNA of the CDR3 is TGTGCCAGCTCACCGGGACAGGACACTGAAGCTTTCTTT. Drawing the rest from reference TRBV18 and TRBJ1-1, the complete variable domain is NAGVMQNPRHLVRRRGQEARLRCSPMKGHSHVYWYRQLPEEGLKFMVYLQKENIIDESGMPKERFSAEFPKEGPSILRIQQVVRGDSAAYFCASSPGQDTEAFFGQGTRLTVV.

The genes are TRBV9 and TRBJ1-2; D call uncertain. The CDR3 has 16 amino acids. Trimming left V 4 bases short and J 8 bases short, with 24 bases between. Germline CDR1 and CDR2: SGDLS and YYNGEE. CDR3 nucleotides: TGTGCCAGCAGCTCTGGTCTGGGCAGGCCCCTATGGGGCTACACCTTC. Residues: CASSSGLGRPLWGYTF.

This chain joins TRBV5-1 and TRBJ2-2; 7 nucleotides line up with TRBD2. Germline V gives CDR1 SGHRS, CDR2 YFSETQ. V was pared by 4 bases and J by 5 bases, with 11 bases of the junction left unmatched. The CDR3 length is 16 residues. The CDR3 bases are TGCGCCAGCAGCCCGGACGGCGGGAGAGGTACCGGGGAGCTGTTTTTT. This codes for CASSPDGGRGTGELFF.

This chain joins TRBV3-1 (or the pseudogene TRBV3-2) and TRBJ1-1, with 7 bases fitting TRBD1. V shed 3 bases and J 1 base; nucleotides not matched to a gene: 20. The CDR3 is made up of 20 amino acids. Germline values: CDR1 LGHDT, CDR2 YNNKEL (reference sequence). CDR3 protein: CASSHRRTGEAVRRNTEAFF. The CDR3 coding sequence is TGTGCCAGCAGCCACCGGAGGACAGGTGAAGCAGTTCGGAGGAACACTGAAGCTTTCTTT.

The chain combines TRBV27 with TRBJ2-3, with a weak D call TRBD2 (6 bases). Germline lookup yields CDR1 MNHEY and CDR2 SMNVEV (reference sequence). The CDR3 covers 16 residues. Trimming shortened V by 0 bases and J by 3 bases, and 13 bases separated the two germline ends. This CDR3 reads CASSLSRSGPTDTQYF. The CDR3 DNA is TGTGCCAGCAGTTTATCGAGAAGCGGGCCAACAGATACGCAGTATTTT.

This clone was detected only once. The chain employs TRBV12-2 and TRBJ1-3; the D call in the table, TRBD1, was not verified against the DNA. TRBV12-2 is labeled a pseudogene. CDR3 length equals 16 residues. CDR3 sequence reads: CASRLEAGANGNTIYF. As DNA, the CDR3 is TGTGCAAGTCGCTTAGAGGCAGGGGCTAACGGAAACACCATATATTTT.

The chain combines TRBV6-5 with TRBJ2-7; 7 bases match TRBD1. J gave up 4 bases and V 5 bases, and 5 bases lay outside the gene matches. Per germline, CDR1 MNHEY and CDR2 SVGAGI. This CDR3 is built from 13 residues. The CDR3 reads CASSRQGPYEQYF. The CDR3 coding sequence is TGTGCCAGCAGTAGACAGGGACCTTACGAGCAGTACTTC.

J is TRBJ2-1 and V is TRBV6-5; no reliable D call. This CDR3 has 13 residues. Trimming removed 2 bases at V and 8 bases at J, with 10 bases between. Germline loops: CDR1 MNHEY, CDR2 SVGAGI. CDR3 in amino acids: CASSYGQNYEQFF. The DNA of the CDR3 is TGTGCCAGCAGTTACGGGCAGAACTATGAGCAGTTCTTC.

This clone was counted between two and nine times. The J gene is TRBJ2-7, the V gene TRBV27, with TRBD2 matching 9 bases. V lost 11 bases and J lost 6; bases outside the gene matches: 11. The V gene's germline CDR1 is MNHEY and CDR2 SMNVEV (reference sequence). CDR3 size: 13 residues. This CDR3 is CASAAGGQVEQYF. The CDR3 nucleotides read TGTGCCTCTGCGGCGGGAGGGCAGGTCGAGCAGTACTTC.

The chain has TRBV5-1 and TRBJ2-2; 8 bases are a match to TRBD1. The CDR3 contains 14 residues. Unmatched junction bases numbered 5, after V lost 7 bases and J lost 3 bases. Germline-derived CDR1 and CDR2 are SGHRS and YFSETQ. The CDR3 DNA reads as TGCGCCAGCTCGCCGGGACAGGACACCGGGGAGCTGTTTTTT. This sequence encodes CASSPGQDTGELFF.

This clone was detected once. V is TRBV6-4 and J is TRBJ2-1; D gene uncertain. Trimming took 6 bases from V and 5 from J, leaving 11 bases between them. The CDR3 contains 13 residues. Germline CDR1 MRHNA, CDR2 SNTAGT. CDR3 region: CASSSESDNEQFF. CDR3 DNA: TGTGCCAGCAGCTCCGAGAGTGACAATGAGCAGTTCTTC.

The V and J genes are TRBV15 and TRBJ2-3, with a possible D match to TRBD1 (5 bases). The CDR3 consists of 13 residues. The ends were cut back, 5 bases at V and 1 base at J, with 7 bases in the middle. From germline, CDR1 is LNHNV and CDR2 YYDKDF (reference sequence). The DNA for the CDR3 is TGTGCCACCAGCTACAGGCGCACAGATACGCAGTATTTT. The encoded protein is CATSYRRTDTQYF.

This chain links TRBV7-2 with TRBJ2-7; TRBD1 aligns across 8 bases. This CDR3 contains 15 residues. V shed 5 bases, J shed 7 bases, and the junction held 13 bases outside the gene matches. CDR1 SGHTA and CDR2 FQGNSA come from the germline V gene. CDR3 DNA sequence: TGTGCCAGCAGCGTAGGGGGACAGGTATCTCAGGAGCAGTACTTC. Translation: CASSVGGQVSQEQYF.

The genes are TRBV29-1 and TRBJ2-5, with D hard to call. The CDR3 covers 8 residues. Germline values: CDR1 SQVTM, CDR2 ANQGSEA. The V gene lost 4 bases and the J gene lost 14 bases, with 8 bases spanning the gap. CDR3 sequence (DNA): TGCAGCGTTGGGGCTTCCTACTTC. Its protein product is CSVGASYF.

This chain uses TRBV5-1 with TRBJ1-3, with 7 nucleotides matching TRBD1. Germline CDR1 is SGHRS and CDR2 is YFSETQ. The CDR3 extends over 15 amino acids. Unmatched junction bases numbered 7, after V lost 4 bases and J lost 3 bases. In DNA, the CDR3 is TGCGCCAGCAGCGGGTCAGGGGGTAGTGGAAACACCATATATTTT. Translating it yields CASSGSGGSGNTIYF.

This chain joins TRBV4-1 and TRBJ1-6, with TRBD1 identical over 8 bases. Germline CDR1 MGHRA, CDR2 YSYEKL. V lost 4 bases to trimming and J lost 10 bases; unmatched junction nucleotides: 6. The CDR3 runs to 14 residues. CDR3 in amino acids: CASSRDRGNSPLHF. For the CDR3, the DNA is TGCGCCAGCAGCCGAGACAGGGGAAACTCACCCCTCCACTTT.

The rearrangement joins TRBV5-1 to TRBJ1-2; TRBD1 might be the D (6 bases). CDR1 SGHRS and CDR2 YFSETQ come from the germline V gene. The CDR3 totals 13 residues. Trimming took off 0 bases at V and 6 bases at J, with 9 bases between the two ends. The CDR3 sequence: CASSLAGEDGYTF. The DNA of the CDR3 is TGCGCCAGCAGCTTGGCAGGGGAAGATGGCTACACCTTC.

The CDR3, as DNA: TGCGCCAGCAGCCAAGAAGGGACAGGGTTTTCACCCCTCCACTTT. Protein product: CASSQEGTGFSPLHF. The gene calls are TRBV4-3 and TRBJ1-6; TRBD1 aligns across 9 bases. Germline V CDR1 and CDR2: LGHNA, YSLEER. The CDR3 covers 15 residues. V gave up 0 bases and J gave up 9 bases; unmatched junction bases: 3.

CDR3 nucleotides: TGTGCCAGCAACGTCGACAGAGATAGCAATCAGCCCCAGCATTTT. This sequence encodes CASNVDRDSNQPQHF. The chain uses TRBV6-6 and TRBJ1-5; possible D gene TRBD1, 5 bases. Germline V lookup: CDR1 MNHNY, CDR2 SVGAGI (reference sequence). Trimming cost V 7 bases and J 0 bases, with 13 bases left between them. This CDR3 is 15 amino acids long.

The chain couples TRBV10-3 to TRBJ2-7; 7 bases are shared with TRBD2. J gave up 7 bases and V 2 bases, and 2 bases lay outside the gene matches. Germline V gene lookup returns CDR1 ENHRY and CDR2 SYGVKD. This CDR3 has 12 residues. Here the CDR3 reads CAISEGGGEQYF. The CDR3 DNA reads as TGTGCCATCAGTGAGGGGGGGGGTGAGCAGTACTTC.